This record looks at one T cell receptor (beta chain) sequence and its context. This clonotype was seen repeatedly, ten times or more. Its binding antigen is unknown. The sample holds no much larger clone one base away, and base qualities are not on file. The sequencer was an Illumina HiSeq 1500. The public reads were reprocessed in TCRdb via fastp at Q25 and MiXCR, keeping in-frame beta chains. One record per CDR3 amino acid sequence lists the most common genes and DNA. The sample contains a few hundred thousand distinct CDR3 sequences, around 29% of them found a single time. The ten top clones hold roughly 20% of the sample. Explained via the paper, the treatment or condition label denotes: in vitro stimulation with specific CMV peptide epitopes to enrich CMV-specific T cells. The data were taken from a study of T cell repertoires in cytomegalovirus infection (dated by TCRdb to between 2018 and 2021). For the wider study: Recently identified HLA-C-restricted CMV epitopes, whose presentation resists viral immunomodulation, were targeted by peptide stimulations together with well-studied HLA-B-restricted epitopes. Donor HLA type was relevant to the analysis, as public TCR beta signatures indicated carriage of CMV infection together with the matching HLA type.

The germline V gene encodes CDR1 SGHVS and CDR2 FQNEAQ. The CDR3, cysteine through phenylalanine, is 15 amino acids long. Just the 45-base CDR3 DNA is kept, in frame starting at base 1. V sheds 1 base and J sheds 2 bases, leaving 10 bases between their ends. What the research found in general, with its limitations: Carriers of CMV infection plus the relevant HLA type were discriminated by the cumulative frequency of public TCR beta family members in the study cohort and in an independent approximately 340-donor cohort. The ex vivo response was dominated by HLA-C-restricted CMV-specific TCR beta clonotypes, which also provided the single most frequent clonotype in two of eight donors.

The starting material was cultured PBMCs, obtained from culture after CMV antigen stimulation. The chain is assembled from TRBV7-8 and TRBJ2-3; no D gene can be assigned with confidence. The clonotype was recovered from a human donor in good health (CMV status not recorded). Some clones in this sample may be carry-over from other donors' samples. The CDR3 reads CASSLGGLLTDTQYF. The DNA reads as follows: TGTGCCAGCAGCTTAGGCGGATTACTCACAGATACGCAGTATTTT.